This T cell receptor (beta chain) originates from a study of OX40 agonist ivuxolimab in advanced cancers. There are 13 residues in the CDR3. V dropped 6 bases and J dropped 1 base, with 10 bases sitting between them. CDR1 is MNHNY and CDR2 is SVGAGI in the germline V gene (reference sequence). Profiling relied on immunoSEQ multiplex PCR, and the TCRdb table lists in-frame clones only, not all of them. The sample yields about 55,000 clones, about 88% seen once. This receptor was identified in an adult with an advanced solid tumor such as melanoma, head and neck, liver or kidney cancer. The V gene is TRBV6-6, the J gene TRBJ2-7; unclear D gene. This material consisted of CD4+ or CD8+ T cells sorted from blood, taken in a trial of the OX40 agonist ivuxolimab. The CDR3 nucleotides read TGTGCCAGCAGCCTCGATGGGTCCTACGAGCAGTACGTC. It encodes CASSLDGSYEQYV.